One sample yielded the 26 T cell receptor beta chains listed below, sequenced in a study of cytomegalovirus exposure and HLA in healthy donors. PCR was performed using 60 Vbeta and 13 Jbeta primers. Clones were sequenced by immunoSEQ multiplex PCR, and TCRdb holds only the in-frame ones, with some missing. This table has 180,000 or so clones, approximately 78% appearing once. Sequenced material: PBMCs. The receptors shown here come from a woman aged 45-59 years in good health and CMV-seropositive.

This chain uses TRBV28 with TRBJ1-2; D is unclear. Germline CDR1 reads MDHEN; CDR2 reads SYDVKM. The length of the CDR3 is 12 residues. Between the trimmed V and J ends, which lost 5 bases and 1 base, there was a span of 5 bases. This CDR3 reads CASSQDNYGYTF. The CDR3 DNA reads as TGTGCCAGCAGTCAGGATAACTATGGCTACACCTTC.

The chain uses TRBV6-6 and TRBJ1-6; D gene ambiguous. This CDR3 has 16 amino acids. Trimming removed 8 bases at V and 0 bases at J, with 14 bases between. Per the germline V gene, CDR1 is MNHNY and CDR2 is SVGAGI (reference sequence). In nucleotides, the CDR3 is TGTGCCAGCGGGAGGGTGGGGAGCTCCTATAATTCACCCCTCCACTTT. Its translation: CASGRVGSSYNSPLHF.

J is TRBJ2-2 and V is TRBV5-6; D is uncertain. Germline CDR1 is SGHDT and CDR2 is YYEEEE. The CDR3 has 14 amino acids. V was clipped by 5 bases and J by 0 bases, with 8 bases between them. CDR3 in amino acids: CASRRGTNTGELFF. For the CDR3, the DNA is TGTGCCAGCAGGAGAGGAACGAACACCGGGGAGCTGTTTTTT.

The chain recombines TRBV2 with TRBJ2-7, with a weak D call TRBD2 (6 bases). Trimming stripped 9 bases from V and 3 bases from J, with 15 bases between. CDR1 and CDR2 from the germline V gene are SNHLY and FYNNEI. The CDR3 is made up of 13 amino acids. As DNA, the CDR3 is TGTGCCAGTCTTCCGGGAGAGTTCTACGAGCAGTACTTC. Its protein is CASLPGEFYEQYF. Full variable domain (rest looked up from reference TRBV2 and TRBJ2-7): EPEVTQTPSHQVTQMGQEVILRCVPISNHLYFYWYRQILGQKVEFLVSFYNNEISEKSEIFDDQFSVERPDGSNFTLKIRSTKLEDSAMYFCASLPGEFYEQYFGPGTRLTVT.

Only a few counts were recorded for this clone. This chain uses TRBV29-1 with TRBJ2-3; possibly TRBD2 for D (6 bases). The germline CDR1 and CDR2 sequences are SQVTM and ANQGSEA. The V and J ends lost 4 bases and 0 bases respectively, with 14 bases between them. The CDR3 has 15 residues. CDR3 amino acids: CSVGGSGWSTDTQYF. As DNA, the CDR3 is TGCAGCGTTGGGGGAAGCGGGTGGAGCACAGATACGCAGTATTTT.

V is TRBV19 and J is TRBJ2-2; 7 bases are a match to TRBD2. CDR3 length equals 15 residues. The junction had 4 bases not matched to a gene; V was cut back by 6 bases and J by 0 bases. The germline V gene has CDR1 LNHDA and CDR2 SQIVND (reference sequence). The CDR3 region has the DNA TGTGCCAGTAGCCCTAGCGGCTCGAACACCGGGGAGCTGTTTTTT. It codes for CASSPSGSNTGELFF. Variable domain in full (rest from reference TRBV19 and TRBJ2-2): DGGITQSPKYLFRKEGQNVTLSCEQNLNHDAMYWYRQDPGQGLRLIYYSQIVNDFQKGDIAEGYSVSREKKESFPLTVTSAQKNPTAFYLCASSPSGSNTGELFFGEGSRLTVL.

The chain has TRBV27 and TRBJ2-7, with D maybe TRBD2 (5 bases). CDR3 length: 14 amino acids. Looked up from germline, CDR1 is MNHEY and CDR2 is SMNVEV (reference sequence). The ends were cut back, 6 bases at V and 2 bases at J, with 14 bases in the middle. CDR3 sequence reads: CASRRASGTYEQYF. The CDR3 DNA sequence: TGTGCCAGCAGGAGGGCCAGTGGGACCTACGAGCAGTACTTC.

The chain is built from TRBV2 and TRBJ2-3, with 13 bases identical to TRBD2. The germline gives CDR1 SNHLY, CDR2 FYNNEI. The CDR3 has 15 residues. J lost 10 bases, V lost 9 bases, and 13 bases had no gene match. The CDR3 sequence: CARQSGTSGIRAQYF. The CDR3 DNA reads as TGTGCCAGACAATCCGGGACTAGCGGGATTCGGGCGCAGTATTTT.

The genes are TRBV19 and TRBJ1-2; no definite D call. The V gene lost 1 base and the J gene lost 2 bases, with 11 bases spanning the gap. There are 15 residues in the CDR3. Germline lookup yields CDR1 LNHDA and CDR2 SQIVND (reference sequence). The CDR3 DNA sequence: TGTGCCAGTAGTATAGGGGCCCGGGAGAACTATGGCTACACCTTC. This gives the protein CASSIGARENYGYTF.

Worth noting for this clone: A read error may account for a junction end that differs from germline. The CDR3 DNA follows: TGTTCCAGCTGTCGGGAGGGTAAGCCCTACGAGCAGTACTTC. Amino acids: CSSCREGKPYEQYF. The gene calls are TRBV7-9 and TRBJ2-7; 8 bases align to TRBD2. CDR3 length: 14 amino acids. Germline-derived CDR1 and CDR2 are SEHNR and FQNEAQ (reference sequence).

As for this clone: Other DNA sequences in this specimen translate into the identical CDR3. The chain combines TRBV29-1 with TRBJ2-5; D is undetermined. This CDR3 is 13 amino acids long. Per the germline V gene, CDR1 is SQVTM and CDR2 is ANQGSEA. The V and J ends lost 4 bases and 1 base respectively, with 10 bases between them. The CDR3 reads CSVAAGAQETQYF. CDR3 nucleotides: TGCAGCGTTGCAGCAGGTGCCCAAGAGACCCAGTACTTC.

The chain recombines TRBV5-4 with TRBJ1-4, with 7 bases aligning to TRBD1. Germline values: CDR1 SGHNT, CDR2 YYREEE (reference sequence). The CDR3 spans 15 residues. The V segment lost 4 bases and the J segment 5 bases; nucleotides outside the gene matches: 8. CDR3 bases: TGTGCCAGCAGCCCTCGGGCAGGGGGGAATGAAAAACTGTTTTTT. It encodes CASSPRAGGNEKLFF.

This rearrangement joins TRBV19 to TRBJ1-5, with D perhaps TRBD1 (5 bases). The germline gives CDR1 LNHDA, CDR2 SQIVND (reference sequence). The CDR3 covers 15 residues. The ends were cut back, 7 bases at V and 7 bases at J, with 20 bases in the middle. The CDR3 DNA reads TGTGCCAGTACCGGGGACGGGAGGATTCGGCAGCCCCAGCATTTT. This encodes CASTGDGRIRQPQHF.

Note on this clone: At one end the junction does not follow the germline gene, possibly because of a read error. The rearrangement joins TRBV7-9 to TRBJ2-1; D ambiguous. Germline CDR1 reads SEHNR; CDR2 reads FQNEAQ (reference sequence). The CDR3 contains 9 residues. Here the CDR3 reads CASSSRLIF. The CDR3 DNA reads as TGTGCCAGCAGCTCGAGACTCATCTTC.

On this clone itself: The junction differs from germline at one of its ends, possibly a read error. This rearrangement joins TRBV7-8 to TRBJ2-5; 11 positions match TRBD2. This CDR3 has 12 amino acids. Germline values: CDR1 SGHVS, CDR2 FQNEAQ. The CDR3 bases are TGTGCCAGCAGCTGGGCTAGCGGGGGGTTGAACTTC. This sequence encodes CASSWASGGLNF.

The CDR3 DNA is TGTGCCAGCAGCCCCCGGGGGGCTAGCACAGATACGCAGTATTTT. It yields the protein CASSPRGASTDTQYF. The V and J genes are TRBV7-2 and TRBJ2-3; D may be TRBD2 (7 bases). Germline loops: CDR1 SGHTA, CDR2 FQGNSA. Trimming pared 5 bases from V and 0 bases from J, leaving 12 bases between. The CDR3 runs to 15 residues.

This chain joins TRBV4-2 and TRBJ2-7, with D unclear. The CDR3 length is 15 residues. In germline, CDR1 is LGHNA, CDR2 YNFKEQ. V shed 2 bases and J shed 3 bases, with 14 bases lying between them. In nucleotides, the CDR3 is TGTGCCAGCAGCCAATTAGGAGCGTCGGGCTACGAGCAGTACTTC. Its translation is CASSQLGASGYEQYF.

V usage is TRBV6-1 and J usage is TRBJ2-7; 7 nucleotides align to TRBD1. Germline CDR1 reads MNHNS; CDR2 reads SASEGT. The CDR3 has 15 amino acids. The trim removed 2 bases at V and 5 bases at J, leaving 9 bases unmatched. The CDR3 DNA is TGTGCCAGCAGTGAACACCCAGGGGGAAGCAACGAGCAGTACTTC. This translates into CASSEHPGGSNEQYF.

With respect to this clone: The junction and the germline gene differ at one end; a read error may be behind it. The rearrangement uses TRBV7-7 and TRBJ1-5; 10 bases match TRBD1. The CDR3 loop spans 15 amino acids. CDR1 is SSHAT and CDR2 is FNYEAQ in the germline V gene (reference sequence). The CDR3 region is CASSPGQGHSQPQHF. The CDR3 DNA sequence: TGTGCTAGCAGCCCGGGACAGGGGCACAGTCAGCCCCAGCATTTT.

The genes are TRBV28 and TRBJ2-7; 9 nucleotides line up with TRBD1. The CDR3 covers 15 residues. CDR1 is MDHEN and CDR2 is SYDVKM in the germline V gene. V was pared by 3 bases and J by 2 bases, with 5 bases of the junction left unmatched. CDR3 DNA sequence: TGTGCCAGCAGTTTCGGGGGACAGGGAACCTACGAGCAGTACTTC. Amino acid sequence: CASSFGGQGTYEQYF.

This clone has more than one count but fewer than ten. The chain recombines TRBV5-5 with TRBJ1-2; D is ambiguous. With 4 bases removed from V and 6 bases from J, the gap between germline ends came to 10 bases. Germline V lookup: CDR1 SGHKS, CDR2 YYEKEE (reference sequence). The length of the CDR3 is 12 residues. The CDR3 coding sequence is TGTGCCAGCAGCCTCAGGAGGGATGGCTACACCTTC. Protein: CASSLRRDGYTF.

For this clone: Relative to the germline gene, one junction end is altered; a read error may explain this. This rearrangement joins TRBV28 to TRBJ2-1, with TRBD2 matching over 12 bases. Per the germline V gene, CDR1 is MDHEN and CDR2 is SYDVKM. The CDR3 covers 15 residues. The CDR3 region has the DNA TGTGTCAGCAGTGCAGCTAGCGGGGGGGCCTGGGAGCAGTTCTTC. This sequence encodes CVSSAASGGAWEQFF.

The gene calls are TRBV27 and TRBJ2-1; 9 positions agree with TRBD2. V was clipped by 4 bases and J by 4 bases; unmatched bases: 5. The germline CDR1 and CDR2 sequences are MNHEY and SMNVEV (reference sequence). This CDR3 has 15 amino acids. CDR3 sequence: CASSSAGGDYNEQFF. The CDR3 bases are TGTGCCAGCAGTTCCGCGGGGGGGGATTACAATGAGCAGTTCTTC.

This clone came up once. The chain employs TRBV28 and TRBJ1-5, with D possibly matching TRBD1 (6 bases). The CDR3 covers 15 residues. Germline-derived CDR1 and CDR2 are MDHEN and SYDVKM. The V gene lost 6 bases and the J gene lost 4 bases, with 16 bases spanning the gap. The CDR3 DNA is TGTGCCAGCAGACGGGCCGGACAGTCTAATCAGCCCCAGCATTTT. Translation: CASRRAGQSNQPQHF. The full variable domain, in which reference TRBV28 and TRBJ1-5 provide the parts outside the CDR3, is DVKVTQSSRYLVKRTGEKVFLECVQDMDHENMFWYRQDPGLGLRLIYFSYDVKMKEKGDIPEGYSVSREKKERFSLILESASTNQTSMYLCASRRAGQSNQPQHFGDGTRLSIL.

Concerning this clone itself: The germline gene is not matched at one end of the junction; a read error may be the cause. The chain has TRBV7-9 and TRBJ2-2, with D unresolved. CDR3 length: 16 amino acids. Germline lookup yields CDR1 SEHNR and CDR2 FQNEAQ (reference sequence). CDR3: CSSSRRRVGNTGELFF. The DNA of the CDR3 is TGTTCCAGCAGCCGTCGCCGTGTCGGGAACACCGGGGAGCTGTTTTTT.

This sequence joins TRBV11-3 and TRBJ2-3, with D maybe TRBD2 (6 bases). CDR1 and CDR2 from the germline V gene are SGHNT and YENEEA. V lost 1 base and J 0 bases, leaving 11 bases between the germline ends. The CDR3 covers 16 residues. The DNA for the CDR3 is TGTGCCAGCAGCTTAGTAAGCGGACTAAGCACAGATACGCAGTATTTT. Translating it yields CASSLVSGLSTDTQYF. The full variable domain, with the rest looked up from reference TRBV11-3 and TRBJ2-3, is EAGVVQSPRYKIIEKKQPVAFWCNPISGHNTLYWYLQNLGQGPELLIRYENEEAVDDSQLPKDRFSAERLKGVDSTLKIQPAELGDSAVYLCASSLVSGLSTDTQYFGPGTRLTVL.